The TCR beta chain described here comes from a study of tumor and adjacent non-tumor tissue in lung cancer. Trimming pared 6 bases from V and 1 base from J, leaving 12 bases between. This CDR3 has 14 amino acids. Germline-derived CDR1 and CDR2 are SEHNR and FQNEAQ (reference sequence). A modified ARM-PCR protocol with three rounds of nested PCR amplified TCRbeta. TCRdb fed the multiplex PCR reads into MiXCR, producing one record per CDR3 protein. The data show approximately 100,000 distinct CDR3 sequences, more than 55% seen once. No cell sorting was done before RNA was extracted from the tissue. Distant lung tissue was collected more than 3 cm away from the tumor edge.

The sample consisted of distant non-tumor lung tissue. J is TRBJ1-1 and V is TRBV7-9, with D tentatively TRBD1 (6 bases). The clonotype comes from a man aged 25 to 40 with non-small cell lung cancer. CDR3: CASRFVQGNTEAFF. The CDR3, as DNA: TGTGCCAGCAGATTCGTACAGGGGAACACTGAAGCTTTCTTT.